These T cell receptor beta chains were read from a single sample in a study of shared clonotypes between healthy human individuals. Profiled with immunoSEQ multiplex PCR; TCRdb holds only in-frame clones, not every one. The sample includes around 700,000 clones, about 74% of them seen just once. Sample: memory CD4+ T cells sorted from blood. Receptors originate from a woman aged 25 to 39 in good health. CDR3s include the opening cysteine and the closing phenylalanine or tryptophan. Fields, in order: CDR3 protein, V gene, clone size. The listing skips clone size in some rows; elsewhere it reads once, few, many or a size class.

CDR3: CASSLSGRPNLEQYF
V: TRBV7-2
size: .

CDR3: CATSRGYGYTF
V: TRBV15
size: .

CDR3: CASSQDTAGRFRTDTQYF
V: TRBV4-2
size: many

CDR3: CASSTRLAGGPDTQYF
V: TRBV19
size: .

CDR3: CASSPLGTYEQYF
V: TRBV21-1
size: few

CDR3: CASSLWGLAGGEQFF
V: TRBV7-2
size: .

CDR3: CASSAGQGINEQFF
V: TRBV10-1
size: once

CDR3: CASSIFQGTGFLRQPQHF
V: TRBV19
size: .

CDR3: CAWIRRGLGGYTF
V: TRBV30
size: .

CDR3: CASSPGFGIGGPDTQYF
V: TRBV18
size: once

CDR3: CASSLDGIGSNTEAFF
V: TRBV11-2
size: .

CDR3: CASSSPPAGHNEQFF
V: TRBV28
size: few

CDR3: CASSRTSGSADEQYF
V: TRBV6-5
size: .

CDR3: CASSLEGYSNQPQHF
V: TRBV27
size: .

CDR3: CASSAASGAYEQYF
V: TRBV5-1
size: .

CDR3: CASRGTVNQPQHF
V: TRBV2
size: few

CDR3: CASSLDRGRNQPQHF
V: TRBV11-2
size: .

CDR3: CASSSESYGYTF
V: TRBV7-9
size: .

CDR3: CASSFDSQETQYF
V: TRBV6-5
size: .